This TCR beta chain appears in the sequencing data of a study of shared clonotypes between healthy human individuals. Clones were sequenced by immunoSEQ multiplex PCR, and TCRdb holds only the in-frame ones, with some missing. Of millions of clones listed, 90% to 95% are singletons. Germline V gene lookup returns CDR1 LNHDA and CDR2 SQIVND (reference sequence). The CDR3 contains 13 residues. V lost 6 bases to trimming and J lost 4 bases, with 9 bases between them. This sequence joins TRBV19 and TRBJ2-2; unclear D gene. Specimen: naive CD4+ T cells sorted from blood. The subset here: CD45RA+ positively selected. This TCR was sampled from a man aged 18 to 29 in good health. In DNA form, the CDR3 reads TGTGCCAGTAGCCCAGAGGTCACCGGGGAGCTGTTTTTT. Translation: CASSPEVTGELFF.